The source of this TCR beta chain is a study of blood T cells in healthy people across ages. Whole-study results and caveats: Greater diversity and more naive CD4+ cells were seen in long-lived donors than in aged donors.

A second PCR of about 7 to 11 cycles used a sample-barcoded 5' primer and a J-beta primer mix. Each cDNA was tagged by a template-switch adaptor containing 12 random nucleotides. MiXCR, run by TCRdb on the 5' RACE reads, gives a single entry per CDR3 protein. The sample includes about 640,000 distinct CDR3 sequences, approximately 59% of them seen just once. Germline V gene data show CDR1 as ENHRY and CDR2 as SYGVKD. This CDR3 is built from 14 residues. V trimming: 3 bases; J trimming: 8 bases; junction bases outside the gene matches: 5. Each sample used at least 6 million PBMCs. Concerning this clonotype itself: As yet, its antigen is unknown.

V is TRBV10-3 and J is TRBJ2-1; TRBD1 matches at 9 bases. The sequenced material came from blood. The origin of this receptor is a man between 60 and 70 years old in good health. CDR3 sequence: CAISDGTGTDEQFF. The CDR3 DNA is TGTGCCATCAGTGACGGGACAGGGACGGATGAGCAGTTCTTC.